This T cell receptor (beta chain) came from a study of T-cell memory formation after mild COVID-19 (dated by TCRdb to the early 2020s). Notes on the research overall: TCR sequence clusters from the two donors were largely donor specific. In a couple of donors, T-cell clones that expanded and contracted after mild COVID-19 were followed by sequencing TCRalpha and TCRbeta repertoires longitudinally. Two young, previously healthy adult volunteers made up the cohort, one male and one female. The research as a whole found: From day 15 to 85, contracting clones showed balanced CD4/CD8 phenotypes, whereas a second wave of clones that expanded from day 15 to 37 leaned towards CD4+. Only a couple of mild cases were covered in the study, and larger cohorts including severe cases with pre-infection samples were considered necessary. Contracting CD4+ clones turned up mainly in the CM and EM memory subsets, whereas EMRA was where CD8+ clones were enriched. SARS-CoV-2 specificity was not confirmed for the second-wave clones peaking on day 37. Some responding clones were detected in pre-infection memory, suggesting pre-existing cross-reactive memory T cells joined the SARS-CoV-2 response.

This clonotype was counted only a few times. Its target antigen remains unknown. Within one base of it there is no much larger clone, and no base qualities were kept. The CDR3 sequence holds 17 residues, the cysteine and phenylalanine included. Left in the record is the CDR3 DNA by itself, 51 bases read in frame from the first base. Trimming removed 2 bases from V and 2 bases from J, leaving 16 bases between the germline ends. CDR1 and CDR2, looked up from the germline V gene (reference sequence), are MNHNY and SVGAGI. Sequenced on an Illumina NovaSeq 6000. cDNA libraries for TCRalpha and TCRbeta were prepared by 5'RACE using constant-segment primers, with sample barcodes and unique molecular identifiers added. RNA was extracted from every sample with Trizol reagent. Library amplification was performed in two PCR steps, and a second sample barcode and Illumina TruSeq adapters were introduced in the second step. Libraries were sequenced on an Illumina NovaSeq with 2 x 150 bp paired-end reads. In the authors' own workflow: Demultiplexing of reads and collapsing into UMI-guided consensus sequences were performed with migec v1.2.7. Using mixcr v2.1.11, UMI consensuses were aligned to TRA and TRB V and J templates and then assembled into clonotypes. A clonotype was counted as expanded or contracted only if both edgeR and NoisET called the change significant, with noise models trained on biological replicates. For edgeR calls, the cutoffs were a false discovery rate-adjusted p below 0.01 and a log2 fold-change threshold of 1. As an exploratory analysis of dynamics, PCA with hierarchical clustering was applied to max-normalized trajectories of the 1000 most abundant clonotypes. Each responding clone was given a CD4 or CD8 phenotype based on the CD4+ and CD8+ repertoires, which had been sequenced separately. TCRdb reran the public reads through fastp at Q25 and MiXCR, keeping productive beta chains. CDR3 protein duplicates are merged, each entry listing the most common genes and DNA. TCRdb's processing, not the study's, gives the V and J calls here. The sample contains just under 150,000 distinct CDR3 sequences, under 7% of them found a single time. The biggest ten clones account for 2% to 2.5% of the sample.

Ficoll-Paque density gradient centrifugation was used to isolate PBMCs. The rearrangement joined TRBV6-6 to TRBJ2-1; the D gene remains uncertain. The source is an adult woman who had mild COVID-19 (a few samples of this study predate the infection). The sample titles of this study are shuffled in the database, so cell type and time point are left out; the donor was told from shared clones. The source material was PBMCs or a T cell subset sorted from them (not recorded which). The CDR3 protein: CASSYLLSAATYNEQFF. The base sequence is TGTGCCAGCAGTTACCTACTGAGCGCGGCGACCTACAATGAGCAGTTCTTC.